This TCR beta chain was documented in a study of cytomegalovirus exposure and HLA in healthy donors. The data were produced by immunoSEQ multiplex PCR, yet TCRdb's version contains in-frame clones alone and is incomplete. This sample has approximately 65,000 clones, with around 93% found just once. V lost 3 bases and J 2 bases, leaving 10 bases between the germline ends. The CDR3 runs 15 residues. CDR1 is SGHTA, CDR2 FQGTGA, per germline. The chain links TRBV7-3 to TRBJ2-2; TRBD2 is a possible D gene (6 bases). This receptor was identified in a young man in good health and CMV-seropositive. The sequenced material came from PBMCs. The CDR3 loop reads CASSFGRRNTGELFF. In DNA form, the CDR3 reads TGTGCCAGCAGCTTTGGGAGGCGAAACACCGGGGAGCTGTTTTTT.